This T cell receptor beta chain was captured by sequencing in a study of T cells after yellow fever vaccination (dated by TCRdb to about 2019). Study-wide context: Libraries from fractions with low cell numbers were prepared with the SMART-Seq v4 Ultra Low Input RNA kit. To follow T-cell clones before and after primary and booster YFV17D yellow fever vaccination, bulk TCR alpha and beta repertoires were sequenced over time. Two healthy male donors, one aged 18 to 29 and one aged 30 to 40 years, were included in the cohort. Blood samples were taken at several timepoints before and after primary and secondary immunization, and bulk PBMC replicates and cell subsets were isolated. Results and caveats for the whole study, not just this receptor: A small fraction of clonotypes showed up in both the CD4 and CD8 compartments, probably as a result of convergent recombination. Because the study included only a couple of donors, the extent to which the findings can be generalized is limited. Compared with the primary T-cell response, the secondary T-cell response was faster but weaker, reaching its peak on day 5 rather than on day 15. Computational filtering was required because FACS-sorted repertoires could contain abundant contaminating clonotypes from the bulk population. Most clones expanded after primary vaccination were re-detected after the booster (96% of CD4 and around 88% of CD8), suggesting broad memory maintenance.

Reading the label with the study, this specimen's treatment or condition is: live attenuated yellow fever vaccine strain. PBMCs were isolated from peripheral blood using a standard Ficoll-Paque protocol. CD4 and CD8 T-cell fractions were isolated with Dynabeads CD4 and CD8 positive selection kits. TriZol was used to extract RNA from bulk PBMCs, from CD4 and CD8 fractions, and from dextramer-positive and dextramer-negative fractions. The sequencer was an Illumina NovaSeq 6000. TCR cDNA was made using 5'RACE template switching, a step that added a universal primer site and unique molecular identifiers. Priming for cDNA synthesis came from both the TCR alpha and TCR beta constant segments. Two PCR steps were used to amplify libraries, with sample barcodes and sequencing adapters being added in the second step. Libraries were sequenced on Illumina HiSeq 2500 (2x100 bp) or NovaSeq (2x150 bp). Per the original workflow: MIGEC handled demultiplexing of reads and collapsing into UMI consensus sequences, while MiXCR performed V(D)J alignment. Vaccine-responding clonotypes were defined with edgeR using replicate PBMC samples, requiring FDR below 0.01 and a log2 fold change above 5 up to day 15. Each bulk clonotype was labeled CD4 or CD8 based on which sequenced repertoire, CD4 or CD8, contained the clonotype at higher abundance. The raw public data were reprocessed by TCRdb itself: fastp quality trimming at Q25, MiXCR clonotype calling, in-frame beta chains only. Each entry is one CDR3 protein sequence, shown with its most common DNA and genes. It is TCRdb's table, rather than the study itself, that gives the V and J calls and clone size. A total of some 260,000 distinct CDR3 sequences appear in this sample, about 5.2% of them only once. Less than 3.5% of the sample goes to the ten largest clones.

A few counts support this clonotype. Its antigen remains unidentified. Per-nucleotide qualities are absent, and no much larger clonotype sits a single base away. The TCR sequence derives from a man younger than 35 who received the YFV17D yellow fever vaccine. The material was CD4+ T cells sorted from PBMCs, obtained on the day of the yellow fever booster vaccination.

The CDR3 protein is CASRNTGGFATNEKLFF. The base sequence is TGTGCCAGCCGAAACACAGGGGGGTTTGCAACTAATGAAAAACTGTTTTTT. Here the chain combines TRBV6-5 and TRBJ1-4, with 8 middle bases fitting TRBD1. CDR3 length: 17 amino acids, cysteine to phenylalanine. The sequence is cut down to CDR3 DNA, 51 bases in frame from base 1. From V the trimming removes 8 bases and from J it removes 0 bases, while the gene matches leave 11 bases of the junction unaccounted for. According to the germline V gene, CDR1 reads MNHEY and CDR2 reads SVGAGI.